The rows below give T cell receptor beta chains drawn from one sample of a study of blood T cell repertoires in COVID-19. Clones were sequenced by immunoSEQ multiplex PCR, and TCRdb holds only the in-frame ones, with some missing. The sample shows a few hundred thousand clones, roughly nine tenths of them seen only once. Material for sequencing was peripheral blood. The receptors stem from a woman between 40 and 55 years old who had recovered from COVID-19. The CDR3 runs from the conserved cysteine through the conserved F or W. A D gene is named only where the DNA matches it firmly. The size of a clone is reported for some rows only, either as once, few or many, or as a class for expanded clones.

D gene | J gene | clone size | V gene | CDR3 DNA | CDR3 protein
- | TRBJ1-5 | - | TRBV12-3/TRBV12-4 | TGTGCCAGCAGTAGAGGGGGTGGTCAGCCCCAGCATTTT | CASSRGGGQPQHF
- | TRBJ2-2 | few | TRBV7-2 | TGTGCCAGCAGCAAGGGACATCCCGGGGAGCTGTTTTTT | CASSKGHPGELFF
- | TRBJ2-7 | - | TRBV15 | TGTGCCACCAGCACGATAGGGGGGGACGAGCAGTACTTC | CATSTIGGDEQYF
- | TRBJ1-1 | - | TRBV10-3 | TGTGCCATCAGGGAGGGACGGGGCACTGAAGCTTTCTTT | CAIREGRGTEAFF
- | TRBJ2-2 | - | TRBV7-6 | TGTGCCAGCAGCTTGGGGGGTCTGAACACCGGGGAGCTGTTTTTT | CASSLGGLNTGELFF
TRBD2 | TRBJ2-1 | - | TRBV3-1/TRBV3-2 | TGTGCCAGCAGCCTTCGGCTAGCGGGGGCCAATGAGCAGTTCTTC | CASSLRLAGANEQFF
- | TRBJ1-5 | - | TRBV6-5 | TGTGCCAGCAGTTCACAGGGTATAGGCAATCAGCCCCAGCATTTT | CASSSQGIGNQPQHF
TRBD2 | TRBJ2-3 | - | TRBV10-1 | TGCGCCAGCAGTGAGTCGGCGGGAGGGCCAGATACGCAGTATTTT | CASSESAGGPDTQYF
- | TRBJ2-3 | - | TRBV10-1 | TGCGCCAGCAGTCTACACTTTCTAGCAGTCCCCCTCGATACGCAGTATTTT | CASSLHFLAVPLDTQYF
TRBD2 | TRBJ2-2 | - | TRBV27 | TGTGCCAGCAGTTTGAGGGGACTAGCGGGGGGTGTCGGGGAGCTGTTTTTT | CASSLRGLAGGVGELFF
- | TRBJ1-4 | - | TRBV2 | TGTGCCAGCACCCTCGCGTTTCCGGCGGGTGAAAAACTGTTTTTT | CASTLAFPAGEKLFF
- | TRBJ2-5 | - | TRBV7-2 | TGTGCCAGCAGTTATGACTGGGGAGAGGGGACCCAGTACTTC | CASSYDWGEGTQYF
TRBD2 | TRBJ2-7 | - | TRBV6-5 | TGTGCCAGCAGAGGACTAGCGGAGTCCTACGAGCAGTACTTC | CASRGLAESYEQYF
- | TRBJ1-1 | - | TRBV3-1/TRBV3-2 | TGTGCCAGCAGCCTCCCAGACAGGTCGGCCACTGAAGCTTTCTTT | CASSLPDRSATEAFF
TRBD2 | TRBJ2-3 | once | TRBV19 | TGTGCCAGCCAGCGGGGGATTAGCGGGCTAAGCACAGATACGCAGTATTTT | CASQRGISGLSTDTQYF
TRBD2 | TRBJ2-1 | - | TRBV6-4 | TGTGCCAGCAGTGAGACTAGCGGGGGGGCCTATGAGCAGTTCTTC | CASSETSGGAYEQFF
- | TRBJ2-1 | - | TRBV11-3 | TGTGCCAGCAGCTTAGTAGGGGCCACGGAGAATGAGCAGTTCTTC | CASSLVGATENEQFF
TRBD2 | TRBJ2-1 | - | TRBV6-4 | TGTGCCAGCGCCGCTACGACTAGCCCGTCGGATGAGCAGTTCTTC | CASAATTSPSDEQFF
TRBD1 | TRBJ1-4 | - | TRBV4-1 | TGCGCCAGCAGCCAGGGAGACAGGGGGGACGAAAAACTGTTTTTT | CASSQGDRGDEKLFF
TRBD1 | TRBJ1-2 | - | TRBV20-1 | TGCAGTGCTAGAGCAGTGACAGGGGTGTTC | CSARAVTGVF
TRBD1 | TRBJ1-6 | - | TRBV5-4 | TGTGCCAGCAGCTGGTCGGGACAGGGTGGGTCAATTTCACCCCTCCACTTT | CASSWSGQGGSISPLHF
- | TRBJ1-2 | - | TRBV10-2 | TGCGCCAGCAGCGACACTGACTATGGCTACACCTTC | CASSDTDYGYTF
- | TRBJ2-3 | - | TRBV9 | TGTGCCAGCAGCGTCTCCGGGGGACGCACAGATACGCAGTATTTT | CASSVSGGRTDTQYF
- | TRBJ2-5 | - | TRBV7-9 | TGTGCCAGCAGCCATCCTCTGAGTAGCGGCCCAGAGACCCAGTACTTC | CASSHPLSSGPETQYF
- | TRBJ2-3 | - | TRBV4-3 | TGCGCCAGCAGCCACGTCGGGGGTAGCACAGATACGCAGTATTTT | CASSHVGGSTDTQYF
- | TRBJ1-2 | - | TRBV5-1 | TGCGCCAGCAGCTTGTCAGGGGTCGGCTACACCTTC | CASSLSGVGYTF
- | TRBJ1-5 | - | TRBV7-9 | TGTGCCAGCAGCCAGCAGCAGGAGCCCCAGCATTTT | CASSQQQEPQHF
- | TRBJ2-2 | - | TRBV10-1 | TGCGCCAGCAGTGAGTCCATGGAAGGAGCCGGGGAGCTGTTTTTT | CASSESMEGAGELFF
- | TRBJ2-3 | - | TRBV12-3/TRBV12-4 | TGTGCCAGCAGGGCGGGCCGCACAGATACGCAGTATTTT | CASRAGRTDTQYF
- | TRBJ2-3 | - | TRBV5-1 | TGCGCCAGCAGCTTGGGGCCGGAGGAAGATACGCAGTATTTT | CASSLGPEEDTQYF
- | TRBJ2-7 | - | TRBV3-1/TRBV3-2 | TGTGCCAGCAGCCAAGATTCCGGGACTGGTCTGTACTTC | CASSQDSGTGLYF
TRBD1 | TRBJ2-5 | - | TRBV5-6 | TGTGCCAGCAGCTCGCCGGGACAGGGGAAAGAGACCCAGTACTTC | CASSSPGQGKETQYF
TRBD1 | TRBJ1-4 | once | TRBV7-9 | TGTGCCAGCAGCGCTCGGACAGGGGATCCCGGCGAAAAACTGTTTTTT | CASSARTGDPGEKLFF
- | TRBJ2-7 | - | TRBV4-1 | TGCGCCAGCAGCTTACAGGGTGCCCCCTACGAGCAGTACTTC | CASSLQGAPYEQYF
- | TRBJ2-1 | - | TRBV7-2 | TGTGCCAGCAGCTTAGCGGGAGGTAGGGCCAATGAGCAGTTCTTC | CASSLAGGRANEQFF
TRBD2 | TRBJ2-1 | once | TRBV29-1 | TGCAGCGTTGACACTAGCGGGAGCTACAATGAGCAGTTCTTC | CSVDTSGSYNEQFF
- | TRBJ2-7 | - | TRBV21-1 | - | CASSKNVAGGIYEQYF
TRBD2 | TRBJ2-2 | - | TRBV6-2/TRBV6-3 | TGTGCCAGCAGTTACCTCCTAGCGGGAGGGATAAACACCGGGGAGCTGTTTTTT | CASSYLLAGGINTGELFF
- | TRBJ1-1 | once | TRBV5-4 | TGTGCCAGCAGCTTGCCTTTGTCAGGTATGAACACTGAAGCTTTCTTT | CASSLPLSGMNTEAFF
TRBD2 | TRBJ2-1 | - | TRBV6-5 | TGTGCCAGCAGTTCCCCTAGTGGGCGGGAGGGGAGTGAGCAGTTCTTC | CASSSPSGREGSEQFF
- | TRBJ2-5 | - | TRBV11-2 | TGTGCCAGCAGTCCTCGAGGGGCCGGGGTGTCGGGAGACCAGTACTTC | CASSPRGAGVSGDQYF
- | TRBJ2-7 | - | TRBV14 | TGTGCCAGCAGCCAACAGGGTTACGAGCAGTACTTC | CASSQQGYEQYF
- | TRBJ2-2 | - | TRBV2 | TGTGCCGGCCGGATAGGGAGCAGCACCGGGGAGCTGTTTTTT | CAGRIGSSTGELFF
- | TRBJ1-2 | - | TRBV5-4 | TGTGCCAGCAGCTCGTCCAGGGGACCGGTTGGCTACACCTTC | CASSSSRGPVGYTF
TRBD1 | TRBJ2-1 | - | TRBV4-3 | TGCGCCAGCAGCCCGGGACAGGGGGTGAACTACAATGAGCAGTTCTTC | CASSPGQGVNYNEQFF
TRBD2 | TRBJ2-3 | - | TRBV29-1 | TGCAGCGTGATAGCGGGAAGCACAGATACGCAGTATTTT | CSVIAGSTDTQYF
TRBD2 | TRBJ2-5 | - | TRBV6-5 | TGTGCCAGCTCTTATAAGAGCGGGGGGGGAGAGACCCAGTACTTC | CASSYKSGGGETQYF
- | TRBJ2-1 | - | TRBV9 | TGTGCCAGCAGCGGAGACGCCGGGGTATCGCGTGATGAGCAGTTCTTC | CASSGDAGVSRDEQFF
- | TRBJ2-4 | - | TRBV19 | TGTGCCAGTAGTAGGGGGCAGGGTGTCGACATTCAGTACTTC | CASSRGQGVDIQYF
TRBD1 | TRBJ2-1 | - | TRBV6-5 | TGTGCCTCAGACAGGGTAAACTACAATGAGCAGTTCTTC | CASDRVNYNEQFF
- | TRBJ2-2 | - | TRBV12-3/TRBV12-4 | TGTGCCAGCAGGACAGGGAACACCGGGGAGCTGTTTTTT | CASRTGNTGELFF
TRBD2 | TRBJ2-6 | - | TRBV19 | TGTGCCAGTAGTATAGGGGAGGGCTCTGGGGCCAACGTCCTGACTTTC | CASSIGEGSGANVLTF
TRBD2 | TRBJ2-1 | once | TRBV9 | TGTGCCAGCAGCGTAGCACCGATTGGACTAGCAACGTACAATGAGCAGTTCTTC | CASSVAPIGLATYNEQFF
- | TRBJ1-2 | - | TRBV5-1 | TGCGCCAGCAGCTTGGGGACGGCGGGAGGCTACACCTTC | CASSLGTAGGYTF
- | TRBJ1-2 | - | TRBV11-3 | TGTGCCAGCAGCACCCGTACCCTTACGGGATACTATGGCTACACCTTC | CASSTRTLTGYYGYTF